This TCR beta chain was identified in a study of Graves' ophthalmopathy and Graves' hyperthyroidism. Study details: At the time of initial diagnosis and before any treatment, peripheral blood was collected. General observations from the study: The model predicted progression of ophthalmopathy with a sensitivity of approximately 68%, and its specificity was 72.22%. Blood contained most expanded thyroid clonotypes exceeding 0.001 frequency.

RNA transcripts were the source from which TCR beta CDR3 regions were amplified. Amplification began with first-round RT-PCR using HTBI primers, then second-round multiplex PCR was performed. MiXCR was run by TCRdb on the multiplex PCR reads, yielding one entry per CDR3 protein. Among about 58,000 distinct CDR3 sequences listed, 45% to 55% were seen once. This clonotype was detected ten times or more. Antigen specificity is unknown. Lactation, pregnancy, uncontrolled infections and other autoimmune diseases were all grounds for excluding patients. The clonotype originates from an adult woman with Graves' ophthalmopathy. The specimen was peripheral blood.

Written as DNA, the CDR3 is TGTGCCTGGAGTGTAGGGAATCAGCCCCAGCATTTT. Protein sequence: CAWSVGNQPQHF. The V and J genes are TRBV30 and TRBJ1-5, with D unclear. The V gene lost 0 bases and the J gene lost 4 bases, with 4 bases spanning the gap. The CDR3 runs 12 residues. The germline CDR1 and CDR2 sequences are GTSNPN and SVGIG (reference sequence).